Listed here are 22 T cell receptor beta chains from one sample, sequenced in a study of blood T cells in healthy people across ages. Together with a sample-barcoded 5' primer, a J-beta primer mix was included in a second PCR lasting about 7 to 11 cycles. One entry per CDR3 protein results from TCRdb running MiXCR on the 5' RACE reads. The table lists around 690,000 distinct CDR3 sequences, around 54% of them singletons. Sequenced material: blood. These receptors were collected from a man in his sixties in good health.

This clonotype was picked up a small number of times. This chain joins TRBV12-3 or TRBV12-4 and TRBJ1-1; D is unresolved. Between the trimmed V and J ends, which lost 7 bases and 1 base, there was a span of 10 bases. The CDR3 is 13 amino acids. CDR3 protein: CASTRASNTEAFF. DNA for the CDR3: TGTGCCAGCACCCGGGCCTCGAACACTGAAGCTTTCTTT.

The V and J genes are TRBV20-1 and TRBJ2-5, with D perhaps given as TRBD1 or TRBD2 (5 bases each). Germline values: CDR1 DFQATT, CDR2 SNEGSKA (reference sequence). The CDR3 totals 15 residues. V was trimmed by 3 bases and J by 0 bases, leaving 14 bases between them. As DNA, the CDR3 is TGCAGTGCTAGGGGGACGAGGGCGTACCAAGAGACCCAGTACTTC. This codes for CSARGTRAYQETQYF.

This chain joins TRBV21-1 and TRBJ1-6; TRBD1 is the table's D call, not checked against the DNA. TRBV21-1 is a known pseudogene. This CDR3 region has 15 residues. This chain's CDR3 is CASLGQEVPEAPLHF. CDR3 coding DNA: TGTGCCAGCCTGGGGCAGGAGGTACCGGAGGCGCCCCTCCACTTT.

On this clonotype: Mismatch with germline at one junction end may stem from a read error. The rearrangement links TRBV5-1 to TRBJ2-5; 11 bases map to TRBD2. The germline gives CDR1 SGHRS, CDR2 YFSETQ. The length of the CDR3 is 16 residues. The CDR3 nucleotides read TGCGCCCGCAGCCCGCAGGGACTAGCGGACCAAGAGACCCAGTACTTC. Amino acids: CARSPQGLADQETQYF.

The chain is built from TRBV7-2 and TRBJ1-1, with 10 bases lining up with TRBD1. The length of the CDR3 is 14 residues. Germline V CDR1 and CDR2: SGHTA, FQGNSA. Unmatched junction bases numbered 5, after V lost 5 bases and J lost 5 bases. The CDR3 loop reads CASSKRTGGTEAFF. The CDR3 DNA sequence: TGTGCCAGCAGCAAGAGGACAGGGGGTACTGAAGCTTTCTTT. Filled out from reference TRBV7-2 and TRBJ1-1, the complete variable domain reads GAGVSQSPSNKVTEKGKDVELRCDPISGHTALYWYRQSLGQGLEFLIYFQGNSAPDKSGLPSDRFSAERTGGSVSTLTIQRTQQEDSAVYLCASSKRTGGTEAFFGQGTRLTVV.

This clonotype appeared a few times. J is TRBJ2-7 and V is TRBV6-5; 9 bases line up with TRBD2. The DNA end lines up better with TRBJ2-5; the J call may be wrong. The CDR3 loop spans 12 amino acids. Per the germline V gene, CDR1 is MNHEY and CDR2 is SVGAGI. DNA of the CDR3: TGTGCCAGCAGGCGGGGGGGCGAGACCCAGTACTTC. Protein: CASRRGGETQYF.

Only a few counts were recorded for this clonotype. The chain has TRBV5-1 and TRBJ1-2; possible D gene TRBD1, 5 bases. Germline lookup yields CDR1 SGHRS and CDR2 YFSETQ. The CDR3 length is 14 residues. The V end was cut by 4 bases, the J end by 4 bases, with 14 bases between. The CDR3 reads CASSPDGAGYGYTF. Written as DNA, the CDR3 is TGCGCCAGCAGCCCCGACGGGGCGGGCTATGGCTACACCTTC.

The chain is built from TRBV29-1 and TRBJ2-7; a possible D gene is TRBD2 (7 bases). This CDR3 is built from 14 residues. V lost 6 bases and J lost 1, with 16 bases in between. Germline assignment: CDR1 SQVTM and CDR2 ANQGSEA. The CDR3 nucleotides are TGCAGCGTGGGGGCGGGGGATATTTCCTACGAGCAGTACTTC. Its protein product is CSVGAGDISYEQYF.

The gene calls are TRBV3-1 and TRBJ2-1; D is undetermined. The germline CDR1 and CDR2 sequences are LGHDT and YNNKEL (reference sequence). This CDR3 is 13 amino acids long. V was clipped by 4 bases and J by 8 bases, with 12 bases between them. CDR3 amino acids: CASSPPTVDEQFF. CDR3 coding DNA: TGTGCCAGCAGCCCCCCGACGGTAGATGAGCAGTTCTTC.

The gene calls are TRBV29-1 and TRBJ2-5; 7 positions agree with TRBD1. The CDR3 is 13 amino acids. Germline V lookup: CDR1 SQVTM, CDR2 ANQGSEA. V was clipped by 3 bases and J by 1 base; unmatched bases: 2. CDR3 protein: CSVEDRPQETQYF. The CDR3 DNA sequence: TGCAGCGTTGAGGACAGGCCCCAAGAGACCCAGTACTTC.

The chain uses TRBV3-1 and TRBJ2-7; TRBD1 or TRBD2 may be the D gene (5 bases each). The CDR3 has 14 amino acids. Trimming stripped 3 bases from V and 5 bases from J, with 14 bases between. Germline lookup yields CDR1 LGHDT and CDR2 YNNKEL (reference sequence). CDR3 in DNA: TGTGCCAGCAGCCAGATAGGAGGCAGGGACGAGCAGTACTTC. Amino acid sequence: CASSQIGGRDEQYF.

The rearrangement joins TRBV20-1 to TRBJ2-4; TRBD1 or TRBD2 may be the D gene (5 bases each). The J call may be mistaken, given a closer DNA end match to TRBJ2-5. Germline-derived CDR1 and CDR2 are DFQATT and SNEGSKA (reference sequence). This CDR3 is 14 amino acids long. In DNA form, the CDR3 reads TGCAGTGCTAGTGGCAGGGAGCGGCAAGAGACCCAGTACTTC. Its translation: CSASGRERQETQYF.

On this clonotype itself: Because the CDR3 is missing its conserved closing phenylalanine or tryptophan, this is likely a read error. The chain is built from TRBV27 and TRBJ2-3, with a possible D match to TRBD1 (5 bases). Trimming removed 3 bases from V and 1 base from J, with 17 bases in between. Germline-derived CDR1 and CDR2 are MNHEY and SMNVEV (reference sequence). This CDR3 region has 17 residues. The CDR3: CASSFLQTGSGTDTQYL. The CDR3 nucleotides read TGTGCCAGCAGTTTTCTCCAAACAGGAAGCGGCACAGATACGCAGTATCTT.

The J gene is TRBJ2-7, the V gene TRBV12-3 or TRBV12-4; 10 bases line up with TRBD1. With 5 bases clipped from V and 7 bases from J, the junction kept 11 bases outside the gene matches. The CDR3 length is 15 residues. CDR3 DNA: TGTGCCAGCAGTCATAGACAGGGGGCGTTCAATGAGCAGTACTTC. It codes for CASSHRQGAFNEQYF.

The chain is built from TRBV20-1 and TRBJ1-5, with D possibly matching TRBD1 (6 bases). CDR3 length equals 14 residues. V was trimmed by 6 bases and J by 6 bases, leaving 18 bases between them. Germline loops: CDR1 DFQATT, CDR2 SNEGSKA (reference sequence). The CDR3 protein is CSADVTGLGQPQHF. The CDR3 DNA sequence: TGCAGTGCCGATGTAACAGGGTTGGGTCAGCCCCAGCATTTT.

This clonotype was seen more than once but under ten times. This chain connects TRBV3-1 to TRBJ2-1, with TRBD2 identical over 9 bases. V shed 4 bases, J shed 8 bases, and the junction held 12 bases outside the gene matches. There are 16 residues in the CDR3. Germline CDR1 and CDR2: LGHDT and YNNKEL (reference sequence). CDR3 nucleotide sequence: TGTGCCAGCAGCCTCAGGGCCCTAGCGGGGAGATATGAGCAGTTCTTC. It is translated as CASSLRALAGRYEQFF.

The rearrangement joins TRBV29-1 to TRBJ1-6, with D perhaps matching TRBD1 (6 bases). From germline, CDR1 is SQVTM and CDR2 ANQGSEA. The CDR3 is 15 residues long. Trimming took 0 bases from V and 6 from J, leaving 12 bases between them. CDR3 DNA: TGCAGCGTTGAAGATCCGCAGGGGTGTAATTCACCCCTCCACTTT. It yields the protein CSVEDPQGCNSPLHF.

The CDR3 protein is CASSYASGDSSYEQYF. The CDR3 nucleotides read TGTGCCAGCAGTTACGCCTCTGGGGACAGCTCCTACGAGCAGTACTTC. The V and J genes are TRBV6-6 and TRBJ2-7; 7 bases are shared with TRBD1. This CDR3 is built from 16 residues. Unmatched junction bases numbered 7, after V lost 2 bases and J lost 0 bases. The germline V gene encodes CDR1 MNHNY and CDR2 SVGAGI (reference sequence).

As to this clonotype: Mismatch with germline at one junction end may stem from a read error. The genes are TRBV9 and TRBJ2-6; possible D gene TRBD2, 6 bases. Germline CDR1 reads SGDLS; CDR2 reads YYNGEE. This CDR3 spans 15 amino acids. The CDR3 reads CASSVGGTGANVPTF. The CDR3, as DNA: TGTGCCAGCAGCGTAGGGGGGACTGGGGCCAACGTCCCGACTTTC.

The chain employs TRBV5-6 and TRBJ1-5, with 7 bases identical to TRBD1. The CDR3 is made up of 16 amino acids. CDR1 is SGHDT and CDR2 is YYEEEE in the germline V gene. V lost 5 bases to trimming and J lost 7 bases; unmatched junction nucleotides: 15. The CDR3 coding sequence is TGTGCCAGCAGTCAGTATCTCGACAGGGATGAACAGCCCCAGCATTTT. This gives the protein CASSQYLDRDEQPQHF. Complete variable domain (other parts from reference TRBV5-6 and TRBJ1-5): DAGVTQSPTHLIKTRGQQVTLRCSPKSGHDTVSWYQQALGQGPQFIFQYYEEEERQRGNFPDRFSGHQFPNYSSELNVNALLLGDSALYLCASSQYLDRDEQPQHFGDGTRLSIL.

The CDR3 reads CASSLPTGGNEKLFF. The CDR3 nucleotides are TGTGCCAGCAGCCTACCGACAGGGGGGAATGAAAAACTGTTTTTT. This chain uses TRBV7-2 with TRBJ1-4; 9 nucleotides agree with TRBD1. Germline CDR1 SGHTA, CDR2 FQGNSA. The J segment lost 5 bases and the V segment lost 5 bases, leaving 6 bases of the junction unmatched. CDR3 length equals 15 residues. Variable domain in full (rest from reference TRBV7-2 and TRBJ1-4): GAGVSQSPSNKVTEKGKDVELRCDPISGHTALYWYRQSLGQGLEFLIYFQGNSAPDKSGLPSDRFSAERTGGSVSTLTIQRTQQEDSAVYLCASSLPTGGNEKLFFGSGTQLSVL.

The J gene is TRBJ2-5, the V gene TRBV7-9, with TRBD2 matching 8 bases. The germline CDR1 and CDR2 sequences are SEHNR and FQNEAQ (reference sequence). V shed 1 base, J shed 13 bases, and the junction held 8 bases outside the gene matches. The CDR3 runs to 13 residues. Here the CDR3 reads CASSLGLAGFLYF. Here the CDR3 DNA reads TGTGCCAGCAGCTTAGGTTTAGCGGGGTTTCTGTACTTC.